The next 6 T cell receptor beta chains were all read from a single sample in a study of T-cell reconstitution after alpha-beta-depleted transplantation in children. Unique molecular identifiers were incorporated during preparation of the TCRbeta library. In TCRdb, the PCR reads were re-called with MiXCR into one record per CDR3 protein. The table has hundreds of thousands of distinct CDR3 sequences, roughly 15% seen once. Source: PBMCs, mostly from graft donor cells, taken 360 days after TCRalphabeta/CD19-depleted stem cell transplant. The source is a male patient aged 2-15 years who had a stem cell transplant for acute lymphoblastic leukemia, so the T cells may come from the graft donor.

The J gene is TRBJ1-1, the V gene TRBV5-1; D gene unclear. V gave up 4 bases and J gave up 4 bases, with 20 bases separating them. CDR1 is SGHRS, CDR2 YFSETQ, per germline. This CDR3 region has 16 residues. CDR3: CASSPTPGGGFTEAFF. In DNA form, the CDR3 reads TGCGCCAGCAGCCCTACCCCGGGAGGAGGCTTCACTGAAGCTTTCTTT.

V and J are TRBV30 and TRBJ1-3, with unresolved D. Germline V CDR1 and CDR2: GTSNPN, SVGIG (reference sequence). V dropped 0 bases and J dropped 0 bases, with 6 bases sitting between them. CDR3 size: 14 residues. In DNA, the CDR3 is TGTGCCTGGAGTGTACAGATCTCTGGAAACACCATATATTTT. It is translated as CAWSVQISGNTIYF.

This chain links TRBV12-3 or TRBV12-4 with TRBJ2-1, with 7 bases identical to TRBD2. V lost 6 bases to trimming and J lost 3 bases; unmatched junction nucleotides: 5. The length of the CDR3 is 14 residues. CDR3 sequence: CASSIAGYYNEQFF. The CDR3 bases are TGTGCCAGCAGCATAGCGGGTTACTACAATGAGCAGTTCTTC.

This clonotype has more than one count but fewer than ten. The chain is built from TRBV5-1 and TRBJ2-1, with TRBD2 identical over 7 bases. The CDR3 is 15 residues long. The germline V gene has CDR1 SGHRS and CDR2 YFSETQ. The junction had 4 bases not matched to a gene; V was cut back by 4 bases and J by 0 bases. CDR3 nucleotide sequence: TGCGCCAGCAGCCAGCGGGGCAGCTCCTACAATGAGCAGTTCTTC. Translating it yields CASSQRGSSYNEQFF.

The chain has TRBV11-3 and TRBJ2-2; D ambiguous. The CDR3 has 14 amino acids. The germline CDR1 and CDR2 sequences are SGHNT and YENEEA. Trimming shortened V by 2 bases and J by 2 bases, and 6 bases separated the two germline ends. DNA of the CDR3: TGTGCCAGCAGCTTAATGGCAAACACCGGGGAGCTGTTTTTT. Protein: CASSLMANTGELFF. The variable domain in full, with the rest retrieved from reference TRBV11-3 and TRBJ2-2, is EAGVVQSPRYKIIEKKQPVAFWCNPISGHNTLYWYLQNLGQGPELLIRYENEEAVDDSQLPKDRFSAERLKGVDSTLKIQPAELGDSAVYLCASSLMANTGELFFGEGSRLTVL.

The CDR3: CASSPATPPVWQFF. CDR3 nucleotide sequence: TGTGCCAGCAGCCCCGCGACTCCCCCGGTTTGGCAGTTCTTC. This chain connects TRBV7-9 to TRBJ2-1; D gene ambiguous. In germline, CDR1 is SEHNR, CDR2 FQNEAQ (reference sequence). V lost 5 bases, J lost 12 bases, and 20 bases lay in between. The CDR3 contains 14 residues. Using reference TRBV7-9 and TRBJ2-1 for the parts outside the CDR3, the full variable domain is DTGVSQNPRHKITKRGQNVTFRCDPISEHNRLYWYRQTLGQGPEFLTYFQNEAQLEKSRLLSDRFSAERPKGSFSTLEIQRTEQGDSAMYLCASSPATPPVWQFFGPGTRLTVL.